One sample yielded the 4 T cell receptor beta chains listed below, sequenced in a study of T-cell memory formation after mild COVID-19. TCRdb called the 5' RACE reads again in MiXCR, with one record for every CDR3 protein. The repertoire holds approximately 350,000 distinct CDR3 sequences, with around an eighth as singletons. Source material: PBMCs or a T cell subset sorted from them (not recorded which). These receptors all stem from a man between 18 and 29 years old who had mild COVID-19 (a few samples of this study predate the infection). Cell type and time point are not known.

This clonotype came up a few times. V gene TRBV24-1 combines with J gene TRBJ2-1, with D perhaps matching TRBD1 (6 bases). The ends were cut back, 2 bases at V and 7 bases at J, with 17 bases in the middle. The CDR3 loop spans 16 amino acids. CDR1 KGHDR and CDR2 SFDVKD come from the germline V gene. The CDR3 loop reads CATSDSSGAGLNEQFF. In DNA, the CDR3 is TGTGCCACCAGTGATTCGTCAGGGGCTGGGTTGAATGAGCAGTTCTTC.

This clonotype was counted ten times or more. The chain recombines TRBV20-1 with TRBJ2-3; 8 bases map to TRBD2. The CDR3 is made up of 11 amino acids. Germline trimming cut 6 bases from V and 12 bases from J; bases unmatched to any gene: 8. Germline V lookup: CDR1 DFQATT, CDR2 SNEGSKA (reference sequence). The CDR3 bases are TGCAGTGCGGATACGGGGGGGCCCCAGTATTTT. Residues: CSADTGGPQYF.

This clonotype showed up just a few times. V is TRBV5-1 and J is TRBJ2-1; 11 bases align to TRBD1. Per the germline V gene, CDR1 is SGHRS and CDR2 is YFSETQ. J gave up 6 bases and V 3 bases, and 5 bases lay outside the gene matches. The CDR3 covers 15 residues. This chain's CDR3 is CASSWDRGGRNEQFF. The CDR3 DNA follows: TGCGCCAGCAGCTGGGACAGGGGGGGTCGCAATGAGCAGTTCTTC.

This clonotype was detected only a few times. J is TRBJ1-1 and V is TRBV12-3 or TRBV12-4; D not certain. The V and J ends lost 2 bases and 3 bases respectively, with 7 bases between them. The CDR3 is 13 amino acids. CDR3 protein: CASSLRWDTEAFF. The CDR3 coding sequence is TGTGCCAGCAGTTTAAGGTGGGACACTGAAGCTTTCTTT.